At least ten counts were recorded for the clone carrying this T cell receptor beta chain. The antigen is undetermined. This entry is derived from a study of regulatory T cells in long-lasting Graves disease. Findings and limits, study-wide: Favoring TRBV28, TRBJ1-2 and TRBJ2-5 was a feature seen in persistent disease. Less diverse TCR repertoires were seen in persistent Graves' patients than in newly diagnosed ones.

Time point reported: newly diagnosed GD, antithyroid drugs for less than 3 months. Following extraction of RNA from PBMCs, that RNA was used to make the TCR library. Arm-PCR with iRepertoire HTBI primers amplified the CDR3 regions for these TCR beta libraries. TCRdb re-called the multiplex PCR reads with MiXCR, one entry per CDR3 protein. The table has about 610,000 distinct CDR3 sequences, 15% to 20% seen once. Germline CDR1 reads MNHEY; CDR2 reads SVGAGI. V was cut by 0 bases and J by 7 bases, with 12 bases left in between. The CDR3 is made up of 15 amino acids. The same data also contributed to another study, on T cells in Graves' hyperthyroidism and ophthalmopathy.

V and J are TRBV6-5 and TRBJ1-4; D may be TRBD1 (6 bases). The specimen was peripheral blood mononuclear cells (PBMCs), collected at new diagnosis, from a patient treated with antithyroid drugs. This clonotype originated in a man aged 18 to 30 with Graves disease. The CDR3: CASSYSMGGGEKLFF. The CDR3 DNA follows: TGTGCCAGCAGTTACTCGATGGGGGGCGGTGAAAAACTGTTTTTT.